This TCR beta chain derives from a study of CD8 T cells in ankylosing spondylitis. This CDR3 is 16 amino acids long. This clonotype was seen many times. Its cognate antigen is unknown. Study outcomes and limitations: Certain motif variants had earlier appeared in reactive arthritis synovial fluid and blood. The clones that were linked to disease were reported to be significantly enriched in matched synovial fluid samples from ankylosing spondylitis patients. Apparently characteristic of ankylosing spondylitis blood was a TCR beta motif (roughly eight highly homologous variants).

Quantitative 5'-RACE with molecular barcodes produced the TCR beta libraries. TCRdb reanalysed the 5' RACE reads using MiXCR and keeps one entry per CDR3 protein. The repertoire holds 300,000 to 350,000 distinct CDR3 sequences, with about 20% as singletons. The clonotype comes from a female donor with ankylosing spondylitis or in good health (not recorded which). The sample was blood, either unsorted or a sorted T cell fraction (not recorded which). The chain uses TRBV21-1 and TRBJ2-1; the D call in the table, TRBD2, was not verified against the DNA. TRBV21-1 is shown as a pseudogene. CDR3 sequence reads: CASSRAGTSGRNEQFF. The CDR3 DNA follows: TGTGCCAGCAGCAGAGCCGGGACTAGCGGGAGGAATGAGCAGTTCTTC.